A selection of T cell receptor beta chains follows, all from one sample in a study of blood T cells in healthy people across ages. In TCRdb, the 5' RACE reads were re-called with MiXCR into one record per CDR3 protein. The sample has approximately 830,000 distinct CDR3 sequences, 55% to 65% seen once. The sequencing sample was made of blood. These receptors were taken from a man aged 30 to 39 in good health. Both conserved end residues are trimmed from each CDR3.

j_gene: TRBJ2-5; v_gene: TRBV3-1; CDR3aa: ASSQDLKTQY
j_gene: TRBJ2-1; v_gene: TRBV29-1; CDR3aa: SVEEPGPFMNEQF
j_gene: NA; v_gene: TRBV29-1; CDR3aa: SVDRSPDRPYNEQY
j_gene: NA; v_gene: TRBV11-1; CDR3aa: ASSPDTSGGNEQY
j_gene: TRBJ2-1; v_gene: TRBV27; CDR3aa: ASSSRTYYNEQF
j_gene: TRBJ1-5; v_gene: TRBV20-1; CDR3aa: SATGGRSNQPQH
j_gene: TRBJ2-1; v_gene: TRBV6-2/TRBV6-3; CDR3aa: ASRTAITGANEQF
j_gene: TRBJ2-4; v_gene: TRBV29-1; CDR3aa: SVGTSGEQY
j_gene: TRBJ2-1; v_gene: TRBV28; CDR3aa: ASSFFTSGGTDEQF
j_gene: TRBJ2-1; v_gene: TRBV6-6; CDR3aa: ASRPGTAYNEQF
j_gene: TRBJ1-5; v_gene: TRBV12-3/TRBV12-4; CDR3aa: ASSYGTGGTYSNQPQH
j_gene: TRBJ1-2; v_gene: TRBV25-1; CDR3aa: ASSEWVGTASNPGYT
j_gene: TRBJ2-3; v_gene: TRBV4-1; CDR3aa: ASSQDSATQY
j_gene: TRBJ2-1; v_gene: TRBV6-5; CDR3aa: ASSYSRSSGGDNEQF
j_gene: TRBJ2-7; v_gene: TRBV12-3/TRBV12-4; CDR3aa: ASSPSHTDRGEQY
j_gene: TRBJ2-3; v_gene: TRBV12-3/TRBV12-4; CDR3aa: ASSLGAPTDTQY
j_gene: TRBJ2-7; v_gene: TRBV15; CDR3aa: ATSRDGPGRTYEQY
j_gene: TRBJ2-3; v_gene: TRBV6-2/TRBV6-3; CDR3aa: ASRQSGGAEVDTQY
j_gene: TRBJ1-2; v_gene: TRBV7-9; CDR3aa: ASSSTRYRGEGYT
j_gene: TRBJ2-1; v_gene: TRBV6-4; CDR3aa: ASMADRAVYNEQF
j_gene: TRBJ2-7; v_gene: TRBV5-1; CDR3aa: ASSQGVLRGSYEQY
j_gene: TRBJ2-1; v_gene: TRBV4-3; CDR3aa: ASSQDWSGGYNEQF
j_gene: TRBJ2-3; v_gene: TRBV30; CDR3aa: AWSGGTLTDTQY
j_gene: NA; v_gene: TRBV4-3; CDR3aa: ASSQVAGSYNEQY
j_gene: TRBJ2-7; v_gene: TRBV29-1; CDR3aa: SVDNSYEQY
j_gene: TRBJ2-3; v_gene: TRBV29-1; CDR3aa: SVDLAGGTDTQY
j_gene: NA; v_gene: TRBV12-3/TRBV12-4; CDR3aa: ASSLEIAKQY
j_gene: TRBJ2-7; v_gene: TRBV28; CDR3aa: ASSPGGHYEQY
j_gene: NA; v_gene: TRBV6-6; CDR3aa: ASSYGGGNQETQY
j_gene: TRBJ2-3; v_gene: TRBV27; CDR3aa: ASSPDRSKADTQY
j_gene: TRBJ2-5; v_gene: TRBV5-1; CDR3aa: ASSLWGEPTETQY
j_gene: TRBJ2-4; v_gene: TRBV14; CDR3aa: ASSHDFTAGEQY
j_gene: TRBJ1-2; v_gene: TRBV12-3/TRBV12-4; CDR3aa: ASILGRNTNYGYT
j_gene: TRBJ2-7; v_gene: TRBV28; CDR3aa: ASRTGGVGEQY
j_gene: TRBJ2-1; v_gene: TRBV12-3/TRBV12-4; CDR3aa: ASQYNEQF
j_gene: TRBJ2-2; v_gene: TRBV7-2; CDR3aa: ASRTGGGDTGELF
j_gene: TRBJ1-2; v_gene: TRBV10-3; CDR3aa: AISAEGQPNYGYT
j_gene: TRBJ2-5; v_gene: TRBV7-9; CDR3aa: ASSLAGGKYQETQY
j_gene: TRBJ2-3; v_gene: TRBV4-1; CDR3aa: ASSQVPPAGTDTQY
j_gene: TRBJ2-3; v_gene: TRBV12-5; CDR3aa: ASGLGLQQTDTQY
j_gene: TRBJ2-1; v_gene: TRBV20-1; CDR3aa: SARRGAEYNEQF
j_gene: TRBJ2-5; v_gene: TRBV24-1; CDR3aa: ATSDQRGIQETQY
j_gene: TRBJ2-1; v_gene: TRBV6-1; CDR3aa: ASSEALEQF
j_gene: TRBJ2-3; v_gene: TRBV9; CDR3aa: ASQRTGANTDTQY
j_gene: TRBJ2-7; v_gene: TRBV12-3/TRBV12-4; CDR3aa: ASSLSVPYEQY
j_gene: TRBJ2-1; v_gene: TRBV28; CDR3aa: ASSVHGLAGISYNEQF
j_gene: TRBJ2-3; v_gene: TRBV5-1; CDR3aa: TSSWRGSTDTQY
j_gene: TRBJ1-2; v_gene: TRBV7-9; CDR3aa: ASTLGERNDDGYT
j_gene: TRBJ1-2; v_gene: TRBV11-2; CDR3aa: ASSLGPSNSYGYT
j_gene: TRBJ1-1; v_gene: TRBV7-6; CDR3aa: ASSSSRGGTEAF
j_gene: TRBJ1-2; v_gene: TRBV2; CDR3aa: ASSEGLTGATAHYGYT